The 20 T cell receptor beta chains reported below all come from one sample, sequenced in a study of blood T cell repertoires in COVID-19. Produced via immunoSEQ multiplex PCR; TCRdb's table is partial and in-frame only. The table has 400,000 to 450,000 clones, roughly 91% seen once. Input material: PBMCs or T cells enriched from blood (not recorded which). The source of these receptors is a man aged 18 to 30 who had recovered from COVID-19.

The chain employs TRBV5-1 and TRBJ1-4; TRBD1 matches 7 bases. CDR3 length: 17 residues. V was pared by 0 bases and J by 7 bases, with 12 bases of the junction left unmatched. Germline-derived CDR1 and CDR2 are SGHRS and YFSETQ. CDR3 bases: TGCGCCAGCAGCTTGGGGGGGGCCGGGACAGCCCTTGAAAAACTGTTTTTT. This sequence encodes CASSLGGAGTALEKLFF.

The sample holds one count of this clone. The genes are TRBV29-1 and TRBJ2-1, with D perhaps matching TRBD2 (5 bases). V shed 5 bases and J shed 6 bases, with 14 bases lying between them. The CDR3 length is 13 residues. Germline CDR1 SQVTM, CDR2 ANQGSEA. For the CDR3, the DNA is TGCAGCGTTAGAGGGCCCCACCGCAATGAGCAGTTCTTC. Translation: CSVRGPHRNEQFF.

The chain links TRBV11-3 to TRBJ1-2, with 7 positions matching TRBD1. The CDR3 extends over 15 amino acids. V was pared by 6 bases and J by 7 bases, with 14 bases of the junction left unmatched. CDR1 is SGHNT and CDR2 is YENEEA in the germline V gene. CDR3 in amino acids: CASSSQTGLQGGYTF. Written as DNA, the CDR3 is TGTGCCAGCAGTTCCCAGACAGGGCTTCAGGGTGGCTACACCTTC.

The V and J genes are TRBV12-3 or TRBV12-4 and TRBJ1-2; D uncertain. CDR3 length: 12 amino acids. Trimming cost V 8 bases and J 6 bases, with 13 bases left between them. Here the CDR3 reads CASRRGGNGYTF. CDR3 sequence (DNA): TGTGCCAGCCGTCGAGGCGGGAATGGCTACACCTTC.

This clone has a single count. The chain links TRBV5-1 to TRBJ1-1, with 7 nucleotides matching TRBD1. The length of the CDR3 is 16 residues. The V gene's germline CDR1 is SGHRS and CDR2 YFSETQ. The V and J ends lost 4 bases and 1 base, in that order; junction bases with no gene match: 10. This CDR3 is CASSADRPRGNTEAFF. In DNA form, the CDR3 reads TGCGCCAGCAGCGCGGACAGGCCGAGGGGGAACACTGAAGCTTTCTTT.

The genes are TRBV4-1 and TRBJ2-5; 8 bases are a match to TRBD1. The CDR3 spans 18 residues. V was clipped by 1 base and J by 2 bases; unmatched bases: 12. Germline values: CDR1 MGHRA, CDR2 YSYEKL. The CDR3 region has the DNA TGCGCCAGCAGCCAAGGACGGTCGCCAGGGGGCGAACAAGAGACCCAGTACTTC. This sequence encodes CASSQGRSPGGEQETQYF.

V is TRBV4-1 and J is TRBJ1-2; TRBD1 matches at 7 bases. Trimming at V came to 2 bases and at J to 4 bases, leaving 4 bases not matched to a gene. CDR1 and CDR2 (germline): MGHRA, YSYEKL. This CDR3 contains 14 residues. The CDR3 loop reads CASSQPGQTYGYTF. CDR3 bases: TGCGCCAGCAGCCAACCGGGACAGACCTATGGCTACACCTTC.

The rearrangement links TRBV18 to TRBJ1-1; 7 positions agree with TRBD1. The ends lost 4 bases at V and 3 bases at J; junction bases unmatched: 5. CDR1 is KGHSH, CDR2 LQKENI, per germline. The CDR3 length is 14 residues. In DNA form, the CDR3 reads TGTGCCAGCTCACTAGACAGGGCTGACACTGAAGCTTTCTTT. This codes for CASSLDRADTEAFF.

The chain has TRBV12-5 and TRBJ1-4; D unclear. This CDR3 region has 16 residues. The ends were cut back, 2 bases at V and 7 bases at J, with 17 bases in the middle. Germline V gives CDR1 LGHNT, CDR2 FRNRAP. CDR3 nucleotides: TGTGCTAGTGGTTTGTCACTCTCAGGACTTCCTGAAAAACTGTTTTTT. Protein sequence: CASGLSLSGLPEKLFF.

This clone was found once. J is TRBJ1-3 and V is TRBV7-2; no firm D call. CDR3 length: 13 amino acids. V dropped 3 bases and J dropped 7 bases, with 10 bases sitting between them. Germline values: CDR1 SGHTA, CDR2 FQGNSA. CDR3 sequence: CASSFNSGNTIYF. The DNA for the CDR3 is TGTGCCAGCAGCTTTAACTCGGGGAACACCATATATTTT. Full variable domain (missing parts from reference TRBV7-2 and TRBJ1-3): GAGVSQSPSNKVTEKGKDVELRCDPISGHTALYWYRQSLGQGLEFLIYFQGNSAPDKSGLPSDRFSAERTGGSVSTLTIQRTQQEDSAVYLCASSFNSGNTIYFGEGSWLTVV.

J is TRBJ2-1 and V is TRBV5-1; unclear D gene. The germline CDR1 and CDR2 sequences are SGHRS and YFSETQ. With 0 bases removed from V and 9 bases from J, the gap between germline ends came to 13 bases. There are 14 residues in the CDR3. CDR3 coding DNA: TGCGCCAGCAGCTTGGCCCGTAGTTCCGGTGAGCAGTTCTTC. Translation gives CASSLARSSGEQFF.

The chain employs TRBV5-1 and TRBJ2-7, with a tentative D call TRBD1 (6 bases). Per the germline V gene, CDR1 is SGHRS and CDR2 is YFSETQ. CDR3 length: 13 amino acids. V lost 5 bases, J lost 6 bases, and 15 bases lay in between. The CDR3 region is CASSSAGAGEQYF. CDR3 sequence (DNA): TGCGCCAGCAGTTCCGCAGGGGCGGGCGAGCAGTACTTC.

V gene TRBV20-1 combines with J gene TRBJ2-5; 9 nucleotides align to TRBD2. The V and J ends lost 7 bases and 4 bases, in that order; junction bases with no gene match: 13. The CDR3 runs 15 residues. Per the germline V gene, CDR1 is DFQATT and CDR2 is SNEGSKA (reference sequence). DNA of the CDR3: TGCAGTGTTAGTAGCGGGAGTTTTTCGCCAGAGACCCAGTACTTC. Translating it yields CSVSSGSFSPETQYF.

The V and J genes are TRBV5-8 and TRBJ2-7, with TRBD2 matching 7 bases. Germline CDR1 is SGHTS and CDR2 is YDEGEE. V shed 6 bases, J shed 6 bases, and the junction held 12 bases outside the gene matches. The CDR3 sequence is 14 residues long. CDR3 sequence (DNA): TGTGCCAGCAACTTCGGGGGGAGGGCCTCCGAGCAGTACTTC. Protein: CASNFGGRASEQYF. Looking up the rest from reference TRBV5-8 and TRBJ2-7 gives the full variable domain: EAGVTQSPTHLIKTRGQQATLRCSPISGHTSVYWYQQALGLGLQFLLWYDEGEERNRGNFPPRFSGRQFPNYSSELNVNALELEDSALYLCASNFGGRASEQYFGPGTRLTVT.

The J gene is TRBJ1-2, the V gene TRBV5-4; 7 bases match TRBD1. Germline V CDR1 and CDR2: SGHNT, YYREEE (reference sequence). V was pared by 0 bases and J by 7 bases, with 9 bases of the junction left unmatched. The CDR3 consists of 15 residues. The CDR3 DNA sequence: TGTGCCAGCAGCTTGGGAGACAGGGACCTCTTTGGCTACACCTTC. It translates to CASSLGDRDLFGYTF.

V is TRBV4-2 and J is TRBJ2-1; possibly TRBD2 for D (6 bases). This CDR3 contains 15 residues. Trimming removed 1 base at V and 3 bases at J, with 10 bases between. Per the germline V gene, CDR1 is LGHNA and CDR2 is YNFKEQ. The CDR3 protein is CASSQGGELYNEQFF. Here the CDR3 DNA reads TGTGCCAGCAGCCAAGGGGGGGAACTCTACAATGAGCAGTTCTTC.

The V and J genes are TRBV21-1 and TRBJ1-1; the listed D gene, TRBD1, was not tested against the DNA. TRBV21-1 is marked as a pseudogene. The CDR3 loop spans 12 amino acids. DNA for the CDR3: TGTGCCAGCACCCAACCAGGGGGCGAAGCTTTCTTT. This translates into CASTQPGGEAFF.

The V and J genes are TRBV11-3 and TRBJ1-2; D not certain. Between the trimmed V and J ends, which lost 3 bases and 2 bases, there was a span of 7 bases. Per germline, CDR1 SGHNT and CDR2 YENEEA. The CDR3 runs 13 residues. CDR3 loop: CASSFRENYGYTF. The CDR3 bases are TGTGCCAGCAGCTTTAGGGAGAACTATGGCTACACCTTC.

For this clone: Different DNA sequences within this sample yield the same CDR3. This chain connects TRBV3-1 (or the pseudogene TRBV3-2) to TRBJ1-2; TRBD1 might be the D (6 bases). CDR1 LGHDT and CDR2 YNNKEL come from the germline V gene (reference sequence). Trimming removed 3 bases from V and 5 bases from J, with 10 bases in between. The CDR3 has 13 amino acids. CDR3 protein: CASSQGAGYGYTF. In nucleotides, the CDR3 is TGTGCCAGCAGCCAGGGGGCAGGGTATGGCTACACCTTC.

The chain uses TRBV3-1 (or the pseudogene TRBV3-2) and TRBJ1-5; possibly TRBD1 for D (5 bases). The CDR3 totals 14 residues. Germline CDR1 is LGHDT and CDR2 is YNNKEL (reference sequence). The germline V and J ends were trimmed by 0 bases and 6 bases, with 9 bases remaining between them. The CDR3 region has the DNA TGTGCCAGCAGCCAAGATCAGGGTCCTCAGCCCCAGCATTTT. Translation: CASSQDQGPQPQHF.